The 7 T cell receptor beta chains listed next were all sequenced from one sample in a study of identical twins. TCRdb fed the 5' RACE reads into MiXCR, producing one record per CDR3 protein. The data hold roughly 1,500,000 distinct CDR3 sequences, with 32% observed a single time. Input material: cord blood. Receptors originate from a newborn girl in good health.

The rearrangement joins TRBV3-1 to TRBJ2-5, with D perhaps being TRBD1 or TRBD2 (6 bases each). Trimming removed 4 bases from V and 4 bases from J, with 13 bases in between. Germline V gives CDR1 LGHDT, CDR2 YNNKEL (reference sequence). The CDR3 length is 14 residues. CDR3 sequence: CASSPDGGRETQYF. CDR3 coding DNA: TGTGCCAGCAGCCCCGATGGGGGGCGAGAGACCCAGTACTTC.

V is TRBV2 and J is TRBJ2-7, with TRBD1 matching over 7 bases. The germline V gene has CDR1 SNHLY and CDR2 FYNNEI. V shed 3 bases and J 0 bases; nucleotides not matched to a gene: 5. The CDR3 is made up of 15 amino acids. CDR3 sequence: CASSDLPGGSYEQYF. In DNA, the CDR3 is TGTGCCAGCAGTGATCTTCCAGGGGGCTCCTACGAGCAGTACTTC.

This clonotype appeared once. The genes are TRBV7-9 and TRBJ2-3, with D perhaps matching TRBD2 (5 bases). The V gene's germline CDR1 is SEHNR and CDR2 FQNEAQ (reference sequence). V lost 5 bases to trimming and J lost 8 bases, with 14 bases between them. There are 13 residues in the CDR3. CDR3 coding DNA: TGTGCCAGCAGCGCTAGGACTGGAGGTACGCAGTATTTT. This encodes CASSARTGGTQYF.

This clonotype was seen at least ten times. The chain is built from TRBV24-1 and TRBJ2-7; D is uncertain. V lost 3 bases, J lost 2 bases, and 13 bases lay in between. The CDR3 is 15 residues long. Germline loops: CDR1 KGHDR, CDR2 SFDVKD. CDR3 protein: CATSDGNDPPYEQYF. The CDR3 nucleotides are TGTGCCACCAGTGATGGGAATGACCCTCCCTACGAGCAGTACTTC.

As regards this clonotype: Its ends do not fully match the called genes, so a read error is possible. Here the CDR3 reads CASGDRGLAKNIQYF. The CDR3 bases are TGTGCCAGCGGTGATCGGGGACTAGCCAAAAACATTCAGTACTTC. This rearrangement joins TRBV2 to TRBJ2-4; D might be TRBD2 (6 bases). Germline loops: CDR1 SNHLY, CDR2 FYNNEI. There are 15 residues in the CDR3.

The rearrangement joins TRBV6-2 or TRBV6-3 to TRBJ2-2; no clear D. CDR3 size: 13 residues. V gave up 6 bases and J gave up 7 bases, with 12 bases separating them. Germline CDR1 reads MNHEY; CDR2 reads SVGEGT. The DNA for the CDR3 is TGTGCCAGCAGCCCTTTGGTGGTCGGGGAGCTGTTTTTT. This codes for CASSPLVVGELFF.

The chain carries TRBV6-1 and TRBJ2-3; TRBD2 might be the D (7 bases). Germline V gene lookup returns CDR1 MNHNS and CDR2 SASEGT. The germline V and J ends were trimmed by 8 bases and 4 bases, with 16 bases remaining between them. There are 14 residues in the CDR3. The DNA for the CDR3 is TGTGCCAGCGGCAGACTAGCAGGGGCAGATACGCAGTATTTT. Its translation: CASGRLAGADTQYF.